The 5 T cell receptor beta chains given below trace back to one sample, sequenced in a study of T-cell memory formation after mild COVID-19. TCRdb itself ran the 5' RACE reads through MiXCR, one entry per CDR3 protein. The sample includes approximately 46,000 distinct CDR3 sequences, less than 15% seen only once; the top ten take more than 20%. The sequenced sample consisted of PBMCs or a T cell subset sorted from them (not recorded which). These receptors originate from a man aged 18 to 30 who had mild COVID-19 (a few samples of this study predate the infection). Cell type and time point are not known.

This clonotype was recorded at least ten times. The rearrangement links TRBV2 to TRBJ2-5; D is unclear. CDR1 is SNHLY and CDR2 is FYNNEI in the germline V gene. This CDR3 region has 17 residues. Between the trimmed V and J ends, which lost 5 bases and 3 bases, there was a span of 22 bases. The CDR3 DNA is TGTGCCAGCAGTCTTACCCTGAGCGCGGCTACCGAAGAGACCCAGTACTTC. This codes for CASSLTLSAATEETQYF. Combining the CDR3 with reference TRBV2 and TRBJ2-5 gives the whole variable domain EPEVTQTPSHQVTQMGQEVILRCVPISNHLYFYWYRQILGQKVEFLVSFYNNEISEKSEIFDDQFSVERPDGSNFTLKIRSTKLEDSAMYFCASSLTLSAATEETQYFGPGTRLLVL.

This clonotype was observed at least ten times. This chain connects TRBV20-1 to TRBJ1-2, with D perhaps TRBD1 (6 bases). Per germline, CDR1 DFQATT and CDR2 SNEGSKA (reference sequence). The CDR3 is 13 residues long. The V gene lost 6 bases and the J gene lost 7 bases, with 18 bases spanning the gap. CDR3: CSAPRGARGGYTF. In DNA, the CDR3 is TGCAGTGCGCCCCGGGGGGCTCGGGGTGGCTACACCTTC.

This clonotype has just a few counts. CDR3 region: CATSAPEPKTAGELFF. Written as DNA, the CDR3 is TGTGCCACCAGCGCCCCGGAACCAAAGACGGCCGGGGAGCTGTTTTTT. This rearrangement joins TRBV15 to TRBJ2-2; D is uncertain. V lost 5 bases and J 6 bases, leaving 19 bases between the germline ends. CDR3 length: 16 residues. CDR1 and CDR2 from the germline V gene are LNHNV and YYDKDF (reference sequence).

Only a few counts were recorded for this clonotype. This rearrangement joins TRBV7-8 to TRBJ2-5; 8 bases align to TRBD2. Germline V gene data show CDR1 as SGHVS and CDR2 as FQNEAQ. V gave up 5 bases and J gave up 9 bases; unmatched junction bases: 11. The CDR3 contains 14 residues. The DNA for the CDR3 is TGTGCCAGCAGCGCACTAGCGGAGCACCAGTCCCAGTACTTC. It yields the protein CASSALAEHQSQYF.

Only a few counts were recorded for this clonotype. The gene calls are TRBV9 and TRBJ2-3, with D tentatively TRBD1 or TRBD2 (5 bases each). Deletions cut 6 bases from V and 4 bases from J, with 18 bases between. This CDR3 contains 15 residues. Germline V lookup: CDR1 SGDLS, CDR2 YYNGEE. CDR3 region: CASKTGTAGPDTQYF. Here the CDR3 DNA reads TGTGCCAGCAAAACCGGGACCGCTGGGCCAGATACGCAGTATTTT.